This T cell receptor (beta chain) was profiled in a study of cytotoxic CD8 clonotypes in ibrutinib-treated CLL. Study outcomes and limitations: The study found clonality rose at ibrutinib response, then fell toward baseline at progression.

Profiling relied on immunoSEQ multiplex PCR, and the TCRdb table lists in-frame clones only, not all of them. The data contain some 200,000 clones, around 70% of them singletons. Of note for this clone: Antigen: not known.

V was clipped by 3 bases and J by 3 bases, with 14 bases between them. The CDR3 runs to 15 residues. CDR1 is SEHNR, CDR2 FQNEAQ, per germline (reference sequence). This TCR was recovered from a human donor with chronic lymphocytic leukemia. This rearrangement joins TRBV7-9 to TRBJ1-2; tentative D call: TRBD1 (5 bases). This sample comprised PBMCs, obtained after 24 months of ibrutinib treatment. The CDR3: CASSLSAGRDYGYTF. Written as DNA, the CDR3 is TGTGCCAGCAGCTTGTCGGCAGGGAGGGACTATGGCTACACCTTC.